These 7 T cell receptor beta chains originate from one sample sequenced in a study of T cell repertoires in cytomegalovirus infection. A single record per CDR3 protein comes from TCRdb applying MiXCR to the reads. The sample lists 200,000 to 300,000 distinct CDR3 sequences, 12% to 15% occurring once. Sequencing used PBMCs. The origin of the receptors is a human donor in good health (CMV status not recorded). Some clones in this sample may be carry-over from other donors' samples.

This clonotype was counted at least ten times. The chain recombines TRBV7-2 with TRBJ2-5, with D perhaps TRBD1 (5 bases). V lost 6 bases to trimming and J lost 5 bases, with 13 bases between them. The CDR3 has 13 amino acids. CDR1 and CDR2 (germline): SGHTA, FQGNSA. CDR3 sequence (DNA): TGTGCCAGCAGGCCCCAGGGCTGGGAGACCCAGTACTTC. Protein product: CASRPQGWETQYF.

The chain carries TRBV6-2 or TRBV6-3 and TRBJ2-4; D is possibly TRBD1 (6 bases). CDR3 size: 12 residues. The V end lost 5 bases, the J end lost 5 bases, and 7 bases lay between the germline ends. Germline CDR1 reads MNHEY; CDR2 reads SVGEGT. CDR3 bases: TGTGCCAGCAGTAGGACAGAAAACATTCAGTACTTC. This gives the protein CASSRTENIQYF.

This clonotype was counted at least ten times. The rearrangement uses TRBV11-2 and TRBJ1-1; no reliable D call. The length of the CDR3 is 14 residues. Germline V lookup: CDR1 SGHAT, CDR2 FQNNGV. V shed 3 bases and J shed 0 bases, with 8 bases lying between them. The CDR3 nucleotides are TGTGCCAGCAGCTTTGGAGTTATGAACACTGAAGCTTTCTTT. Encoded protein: CASSFGVMNTEAFF.

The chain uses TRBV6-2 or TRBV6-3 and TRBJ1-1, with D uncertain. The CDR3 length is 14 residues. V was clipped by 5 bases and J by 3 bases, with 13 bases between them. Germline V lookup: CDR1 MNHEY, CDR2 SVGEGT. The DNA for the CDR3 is TGTGCCAGCAGTACCTCCAGTGGGTACACTGAAGCTTTCTTT. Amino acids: CASSTSSGYTEAFF.

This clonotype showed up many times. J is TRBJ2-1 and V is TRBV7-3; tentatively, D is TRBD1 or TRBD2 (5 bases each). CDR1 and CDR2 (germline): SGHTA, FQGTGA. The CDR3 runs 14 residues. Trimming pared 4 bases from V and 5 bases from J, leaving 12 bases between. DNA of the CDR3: TGTGCCAGCAGCTATACCGGGGCAAACAATGAGCAGTTCTTC. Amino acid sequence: CASSYTGANNEQFF.

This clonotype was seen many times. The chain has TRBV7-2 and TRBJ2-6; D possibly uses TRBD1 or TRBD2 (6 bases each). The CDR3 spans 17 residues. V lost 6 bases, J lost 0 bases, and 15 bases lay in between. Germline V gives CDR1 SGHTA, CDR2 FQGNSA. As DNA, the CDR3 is TGTGCCAGCAGTGTGGAGGGGGGAAACTCTGGGGCCAACGTCCTGACTTTC. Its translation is CASSVEGGNSGANVLTF.

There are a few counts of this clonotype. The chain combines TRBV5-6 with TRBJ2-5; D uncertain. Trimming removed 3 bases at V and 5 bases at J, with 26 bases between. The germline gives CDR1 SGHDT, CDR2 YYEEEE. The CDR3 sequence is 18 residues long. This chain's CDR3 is CASSSLLTGSPSRETQYF. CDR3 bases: TGTGCCAGCAGCTCTCTACTAACCGGGTCACCTTCGAGGGAGACCCAGTACTTC.